The rows below give T cell receptor beta chains drawn from one sample of a study of blood T cell repertoires in COVID-19. Sequencing used immunoSEQ multiplex PCR; TCRdb keeps in-frame clones, though not all of them. The table has 150,000 to 200,000 clones, less than 90% seen once. Sequencing used PBMCs or T cells enriched from blood (not recorded which). The receptors shown here come from a woman between 45 and 60 years old who had recovered from COVID-19. CDR3s include the opening cysteine and the closing phenylalanine or tryptophan. D genes are given only for firm matches. Not all rows give a size; the values are once, few, many and, for expanded clones, a class.

TRBD2 TRBJ2-7 . TRBV28 TGTGCCAGCAGTTTGACCCTCAGCGGGAGTTACGAGCAGTACTTC CASSLTLSGSYEQYF
. TRBJ2-7 . TRBV7-9 TGTGCCGGCGGGCAGGAGTCCTACGAGCAGTACTTC CAGGQESYEQYF
. TRBJ2-2 . TRBV3-1/TRBV3-2 TGTGCCAGCAGCCATGGGAGGAGCAGAACCGGGGAGCTGTTTTTT CASSHGRSRTGELFF
TRBD1 TRBJ1-1 . TRBV18 TGTGCCAGCTCACCACAGGGGGCCTCTGAAGCTTTCTTT CASSPQGASEAFF
. TRBJ2-2 . TRBV11-2 TGTGCCAGCAGCTTAGTTACGGTCAACACCGGGGAGCTGTTTTTT CASSLVTVNTGELFF
. TRBJ1-2 . TRBV19 TGTGCCAGTAGTATTACAGGGTACGGTGGCTACACCTTC CASSITGYGGYTF
. TRBJ2-7 . TRBV10-3 TGTGCCATCGCCCAGGGGCCCAATGAGCAGTACTTC CAIAQGPNEQYF
TRBD2 TRBJ2-2 . TRBV9 TGTGCCAGCAGCGTAGTTCCAGTAGCGGGTGGGACCGGGGAGCTGTTTTTT CASSVVPVAGGTGELFF
TRBD1 TRBJ2-2 . TRBV10-3 TGTGCCAGCAAGACAGGGGACACCGGGGAGCTGTTTTTT CASKTGDTGELFF
TRBD2 TRBJ2-1 . TRBV7-7 TGTGCTAGCAGCTCCGGACTAGCGGGAGTGGCCAATGAGCAGTTCTTC CASSSGLAGVANEQFF
TRBD2 TRBJ2-7 . TRBV28 TGTGCCAGCACCACTAGCGGGAGCGTCGTTCGGCAGTACTTC CASTTSGSVVRQYF
. TRBJ1-2 . TRBV2 TGTGCCAGTTTCCAAAAGAGCGGGCCAGAGAATTATGGCTACACCTTC CASFQKSGPENYGYTF
. TRBJ1-5 . TRBV2 TGTGCCAGCAGTGATTTAGCCCCCCCGACGTATAGCAATCAGCCCCAGCATTTT CASSDLAPPTYSNQPQHF
. TRBJ1-2 once TRBV6-2/TRBV6-3 TGTGCCAGCAGTCAAGACAGACTTATCTATGGCTACACCTTC CASSQDRLIYGYTF
TRBD1 TRBJ2-1 . TRBV29-1 TGCAGCGGCGTAACAGGGGGCTCCTACAATGAGCAGTTCTTC CSGVTGGSYNEQFF
. TRBJ1-3 . TRBV7-2 TGTGCCAGCAGCCCGACCACAGGGCCCTCTGGAAACACCATATATTTT CASSPTTGPSGNTIYF
TRBD1 TRBJ2-5 . TRBV27 TGTGCCAGCAAAACCGGGACAGGGGGCGTGAGGGAGACCCAGTACTTC CASKTGTGGVRETQYF
TRBD1 TRBJ2-7 . TRBV6-5 TGTGCCAGCAGCTGGACAGGGGGGTCCTACGAGCAGTACTTC CASSWTGGSYEQYF
TRBD1 TRBJ1-2 . TRBV5-1 TGCGCCAGCAGCTTAGGGGGCAACTATGGCTACACCTTC CASSLGGNYGYTF
. TRBJ1-4 once TRBV13 TGTGCCAGCAGCTTAAGGCGAGGGACAACTAATGAAAAACTGTTTTTT CASSLRRGTTNEKLFF
TRBD1 TRBJ1-6 . TRBV6-5 TGTGCCAGCAGGACAGGGAGTTCACCCCTCCACTTT CASRTGSSPLHF
. TRBJ2-7 . TRBV5-6 TGTGCCAGCAGCTTGTCGGGAGACGAGCAGTACTTC CASSLSGDEQYF
. TRBJ1-2 . TRBV9 TGTGCCAGCAGCGTAGGTCTTCCTAACTATGGCTACACCTTC CASSVGLPNYGYTF
. TRBJ1-4 . TRBV7-2 TGTGCCAGCAGCCCTCGGGGGACAACTAATGAAAAACTGTTTTTT CASSPRGTTNEKLFF
. TRBJ2-7 . TRBV6-5 TGTGCCAGCAGTTACCGAACAGGACCCTCCTACGAGCAGTACTTC CASSYRTGPSYEQYF
. TRBJ1-1 once TRBV2 TGTGCCACCTGCTCGATGGGGGGGAACACTGAAGCTTTCTTT CATCSMGGNTEAFF
. TRBJ1-5 once TRBV6-1 TGTGCCAGCAGTGAATCGGGGGTACAGCCCCAGCATTTT CASSESGVQPQHF
TRBD1 TRBJ2-7 . TRBV7-2 TGTGCCAGCAGCTTAGCGGGACAGTCCTACGAGCAGTACTTC CASSLAGQSYEQYF
TRBD1 TRBJ1-1 . TRBV19 TGTGCCAGTAGTAGATTGGACAGGATGAACACTGAAGCTTTCTTT CASSRLDRMNTEAFF
. TRBJ1-3 . TRBV7-2 TGTGCCAGCAGCCCTGTCGGAAACACCATATATTTT CASSPVGNTIYF
. TRBJ1-1 . TRBV5-4 TGTGCCAGCAGCTACTCATTGAAAAACACTGAAGCTTTCTTT CASSYSLKNTEAFF
TRBD2 TRBJ2-1 . TRBV7-8 TGTGCCAGCAGCTTCCGCCGCGGGACTAGCGGACCCAATGAGCAGTTCTTC CASSFRRGTSGPNEQFF
TRBD2 TRBJ2-1 . TRBV3-1/TRBV3-2 TGTGCCAGCAGCCAAGGGCTAGCGGGAGTTGAGCAGTTCTTC CASSQGLAGVEQFF
. TRBJ2-7 . TRBV7-3 TGTGCCAGCAGCCCCGGGACGGGACTTGGGCAGTACTTC CASSPGTGLGQYF
TRBD1 TRBJ2-6 . TRBV4-3 TGCGCCAGCAGCCAAGATCTTTGGCAGGGGGCCTCTGGGGCCAACGTCCTGACTTTC CASSQDLWQGASGANVLTF
. TRBJ1-2 . TRBV12-3/TRBV12-4 TGTGCCAGCAGTTTAGATACAATCTATGGCTACACCTTC CASSLDTIYGYTF
. TRBJ1-2 . TRBV19 TGTGCCAGTAGTCCTCCCCCCTTTGACTATGGCTACACCTTC CASSPPPFDYGYTF
. TRBJ1-6 few TRBV7-9 TGTGCCAGCAGCTTTACTCCGGCACCCCTCCACTTT CASSFTPAPLHF
TRBD1 TRBJ1-5 . TRBV19 TGTGCCAGTAGTATTATCTGGCAGGGGGTTCAGCCCCAGCATTTT CASSIIWQGVQPQHF
. TRBJ1-6 few TRBV28 TGTGCCAGCAGTTTATTAGGGGTTGGCGGGGGTTCACCCCTCCACTTT CASSLLGVGGGSPLHF
TRBD1 TRBJ1-3 few TRBV6-1 TGTGCCAGCAGCGAAGGGGGCCGCTCTGGAAACACCATATATTTT CASSEGGRSGNTIYF
. TRBJ1-4 few TRBV19 TGTGCCAGTAGTCCTCTTGAGGTGGCGAATGAAAAACTGTTTTTT CASSPLEVANEKLFF
. TRBJ2-1 few TRBV4-3 TGCGCCAGCAGCCAAGACACGCGGGCGCCATACAATGAGCAGTTCTTC CASSQDTRAPYNEQFF
TRBD1 TRBJ1-3 . TRBV28 TGTGCCAGCAGTACCGGACAGGGTGCTGGAAACACCATATATTTT CASSTGQGAGNTIYF
. TRBJ1-5 . TRBV19 TGTGCCAGTAGTATAGGAGGGAACAATCAGCCCCAGCATTTT CASSIGGNNQPQHF
. TRBJ2-7 . TRBV11-2 TGTGCCAGCAGCTCCAACGACAGGTCCTACGAGCAGTACTTC CASSSNDRSYEQYF
TRBD1 TRBJ1-6 . TRBV28 TGTGCCAGCAGTTTATTTAGGCGGGGACAGGGGATTTCACCCCTCCACTTT CASSLFRRGQGISPLHF
. TRBJ1-4 . TRBV7-9 TGTGCCAGCAGCTTAGATAGCGAAAAACTGTTTTTT CASSLDSEKLFF
TRBD1 TRBJ1-6 . TRBV19 TGTGCCAGTAGTAGGTGGGACAGGGCTAGATCACCCCTCCACTTT CASSRWDRARSPLHF
. TRBJ1-3 . TRBV12-3/TRBV12-4 TGTGCCAGCAGTTTTGGAACTAGATACACCATATATTTT CASSFGTRYTIYF
. TRBJ2-7 . TRBV27 TGTGCCAGCAGTTTACGGGACAAGCCCTACGAGCAGTACTTC CASSLRDKPYEQYF
. TRBJ1-3 . TRBV9 TGTGCCAGCAGCGTAGGTGGCAGATCCTCTGGAAACACCATATATTTT CASSVGGRSSGNTIYF
. TRBJ1-1 . TRBV2 TGTGCCAGCAGTCCCGGGAGACCCATGAACACTGAAGCTTTCTTT CASSPGRPMNTEAFF
. TRBJ1-1 . TRBV5-5 TGTGCCAGCAGCTTAGTTGAACAGCTGGTGGGCACTGAAGCTTTCTTT CASSLVEQLVGTEAFF